A single sample gave rise to the 10 T cell receptor beta chains below, sequenced in a study of a mutant IDH1 vaccine in newly diagnosed glioma. The repertoire was sequenced with immunoSEQ multiplex PCR; TCRdb's copy has only in-frame clones and lacks some. The sample has approximately 92,000 clones, roughly 77% seen once; the top ten hold 6.5% to 9.5%. The time point here: baseline, week 1 (first vaccination visit). Treatment meaning: pre-vaccination baseline after standard-of-care therapy. The source was PBMCs, collected from a glioma patient treated with radiotherapy, temozolomide or both. Every receptor here comes from a man aged 35 to 55 with glioma.

The CDR3 reads CASSLLQGDGYTF. The CDR3 coding sequence is TGTGCCAGCAGCTTATTACAGGGCGATGGCTACACCTTC. The V gene is TRBV7-8, the J gene TRBJ1-2, with D possibly being TRBD1 (6 bases). Trimming shortened V by 2 bases and J by 6 bases, and 10 bases separated the two germline ends. The CDR3 is made up of 13 amino acids. Germline V gene data show CDR1 as SGHVS and CDR2 as FQNEAQ. The full variable domain, its missing parts supplied by reference TRBV7-8 and TRBJ1-2, is GAGVSQSPRYKVAKRGQDVALRCDPISGHVSLFWYQQALGQGPEFLTYFQNEAQLDKSGLPSDRFFAERPEGSVSTLKIQRTQQEDSAVYLCASSLLQGDGYTFGSGTRLTVV.

On this clone itself: Different DNA sequences within this sample yield the same CDR3. The chain links TRBV2 to TRBJ1-5, with 8 bases matching TRBD1. V dropped 4 bases and J dropped 1; count of bases not matched to a gene: 3. This CDR3 has 15 amino acids. CDR1 is SNHLY and CDR2 is FYNNEI in the germline V gene. The CDR3 reads CASSAGGASNQPQHF. The CDR3 bases are TGTGCCAGCAGTGCAGGGGGCGCGAGCAATCAGCCCCAGCATTTT.

This chain links TRBV5-8 with TRBJ2-1; 9 bases line up with TRBD1. CDR3 length equals 14 residues. Unmatched junction bases numbered 5, after V lost 4 bases and J lost 6 bases. Germline-derived CDR1 and CDR2 are SGHTS and YDEGEE. The CDR3 DNA reads as TGTGCCAGCAGCCGATGGGACAGGGTCAATGAGCAGTTCTTC. As protein: CASSRWDRVNEQFF.

The chain combines TRBV30 with TRBJ1-5; weak D call: TRBD1 (5 bases). The germline V and J ends were trimmed by 2 bases and 6 bases, with 14 bases remaining between them. Looked up from germline, CDR1 is GTSNPN and CDR2 is SVGIG (reference sequence). This CDR3 has 14 amino acids. CDR3 sequence (DNA): TGTGCCTGGAGTCGCAGGGTCAGTTTTCAGCCCCAGCATTTT. Its translation: CAWSRRVSFQPQHF.

Note on this clone: Different DNA sequences within this sample yield the same CDR3. The chain has TRBV7-6 and TRBJ1-6; 11 bases agree with TRBD1. Germline V gene lookup returns CDR1 SGHVS and CDR2 FNYEAQ. V shed 1 base, J shed 7 bases, and the junction held 3 bases outside the gene matches. The CDR3 spans 16 residues. This chain's CDR3 is CASSLGGQGGNSPLHF. CDR3 DNA: TGTGCCAGCAGCTTAGGGGGACAGGGGGGAAATTCACCCCTCCACTTT.

This clone appeared a few times. The chain recombines TRBV10-3 with TRBJ1-4; a weak D match, TRBD1 (6 bases). There are 12 residues in the CDR3. V lost 3 bases to trimming and J lost 13 bases, with 12 bases between them. CDR1 and CDR2 (germline): ENHRY, SYGVKD. CDR3 nucleotides: TGTGCCATCAGTGATCAGGGGAAAGGACTGTTTTTT. Translated: CAISDQGKGLFF.

CDR3 protein: CAISEPRLAGGPGDTQYF. The CDR3 DNA reads TGTGCCATCAGTGAGCCCAGACTAGCGGGGGGGCCGGGAGATACGCAGTATTTT. This chain joins TRBV10-3 and TRBJ2-3; TRBD2 matches at 14 bases. The CDR3 has 18 amino acids. J gave up 5 bases and V 2 bases, and 9 bases lay outside the gene matches. Per the germline V gene, CDR1 is ENHRY and CDR2 is SYGVKD.

The genes are TRBV5-1 and TRBJ2-7; tentative D call: TRBD2 (5 bases). This CDR3 spans 13 amino acids. CDR1 and CDR2 (germline): SGHRS, YFSETQ. V lost 0 bases to trimming and J lost 1 base, with 5 bases between them. The CDR3 DNA sequence: TGCGCCAGCAGCTTGGCGGGATCCTACGAGCAGTACTTC. Protein: CASSLAGSYEQYF.

CDR3 DNA: TGTGCCAGCAGCTCCCAGGGGCCTGGTACCTCACCCCTCCACTTT. Its protein is CASSSQGPGTSPLHF. V usage is TRBV7-2 and J usage is TRBJ1-6; D is possibly TRBD1 (6 bases). Germline CDR1 reads SGHTA; CDR2 reads FQGNSA. CDR3 length: 15 amino acids. Between the trimmed V and J ends, which lost 4 bases and 10 bases, there was a span of 17 bases.

The chain couples TRBV5-1 to TRBJ1-2; a possible D gene is TRBD1 (6 bases). CDR1 is SGHRS and CDR2 is YFSETQ in the germline V gene. Trimming pared 0 bases from V and 8 bases from J, leaving 8 bases between. The CDR3 is 12 residues long. The chain's CDR3 is CASSLDRDGYTF. Here the CDR3 DNA reads TGCGCCAGCAGCTTGGACAGGGACGGCTACACCTTC.